This entry lists 5 T cell receptor beta chains sequenced from one sample in a study of blood T cell repertoires in COVID-19. The assay was immunoSEQ multiplex PCR, and TCRdb's table has in-frame clones only and misses some. Here the sample spans more than 200,000 clones, 80% to 90% being singletons. The material sequenced was peripheral blood. The receptors here all came from a woman aged 40 to 49 with active or convalescent COVID-19.

Only a few counts were recorded for this clone. The chain links TRBV7-3 to TRBJ2-5; no definite D call. The CDR3 has 13 residues. Germline values: CDR1 SGHTA, CDR2 FQGTGA. Trimming stripped 2 bases from V and 3 bases from J, with 7 bases between. CDR3: CASSLSPEETQYF. The CDR3 DNA reads TGTGCCAGCAGCTTATCTCCCGAAGAGACCCAGTACTTC.

The V and J genes are TRBV7-3 and TRBJ2-3, with 7 positions matching TRBD2. In germline, CDR1 is SGHTA, CDR2 FQGTGA. This CDR3 spans 17 amino acids. Trimming cost V 1 base and J 2 bases; bases outside gene matches: 9. CDR3 loop: CASSLIGGRGPTDTQYF. CDR3 nucleotides: TGTGCCAGCAGCTTAATCGGCGGGAGAGGACCCACAGATACGCAGTATTTT.

This clone turned up a few times. The chain uses TRBV5-6 and TRBJ1-4; D ambiguous. The V and J ends lost 7 bases and 0 bases respectively, with 22 bases between them. Germline lookup yields CDR1 SGHDT and CDR2 YYEEEE. The CDR3 length is 18 residues. CDR3 amino acids: CASRPGRQTGATNEKLFF. The DNA for the CDR3 is TGTGCCAGCCGTCCCGGGAGGCAGACCGGGGCAACTAATGAAAAACTGTTTTTT.

J is TRBJ1-5 and V is TRBV19, with 7 bases that match TRBD1. Germline assignment: CDR1 LNHDA and CDR2 SQIVND (reference sequence). With V trimmed by 1 base and J by 11 bases, 14 bases remained unmatched. The CDR3 has 16 residues. The CDR3: CASSIGPAGGLVAQHF. The CDR3 DNA reads TGTGCCAGTAGTATAGGACCGGCAGGGGGGTTAGTAGCCCAGCATTTT.

In its sample, this clone was seen a few times. V and J are TRBV2 and TRBJ2-1; 9 bases fit TRBD2. Germline V lookup: CDR1 SNHLY, CDR2 FYNNEI. The CDR3 is 16 amino acids. The V segment lost 2 bases and the J segment 7 bases; nucleotides outside the gene matches: 9. The CDR3 DNA reads TGTGCCAGCAGTGAACAGTTTGCGGGAGGGGGGAATGAGCAGTTCTTC. It translates to CASSEQFAGGGNEQFF. The complete variable domain, with remaining parts taken from reference TRBV2 and TRBJ2-1, reads EPEVTQTPSHQVTQMGQEVILRCVPISNHLYFYWYRQILGQKVEFLVSFYNNEISEKSEIFDDQFSVERPDGSNFTLKIRSTKLEDSAMYFCASSEQFAGGGNEQFFGPGTRLTVL.